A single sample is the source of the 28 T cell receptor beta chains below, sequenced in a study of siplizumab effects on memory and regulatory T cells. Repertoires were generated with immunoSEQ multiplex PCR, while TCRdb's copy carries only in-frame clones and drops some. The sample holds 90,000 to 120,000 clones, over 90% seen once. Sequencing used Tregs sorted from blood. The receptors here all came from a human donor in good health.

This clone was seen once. The CDR3 region is CARDIRLAGVGEQFF. Here the CDR3 DNA reads TGTGCCAGAGATATTCGTCTAGCGGGAGTCGGCGAGCAGTTCTTC. The chain couples TRBV27 to TRBJ2-1, with 10 bases that match TRBD2. Trimming at V came to 9 bases and at J to 10 bases, leaving 15 bases not matched to a gene. The CDR3 spans 15 residues. The germline V gene has CDR1 MNHEY and CDR2 SMNVEV (reference sequence).

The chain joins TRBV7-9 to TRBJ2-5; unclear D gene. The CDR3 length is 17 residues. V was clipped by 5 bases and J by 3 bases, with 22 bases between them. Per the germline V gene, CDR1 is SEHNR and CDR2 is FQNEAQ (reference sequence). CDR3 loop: CASSRPLTSTLKETQYF. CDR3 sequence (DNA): TGTGCCAGCAGCCGACCTTTGACTTCTACACTTAAAGAGACCCAGTACTTC.

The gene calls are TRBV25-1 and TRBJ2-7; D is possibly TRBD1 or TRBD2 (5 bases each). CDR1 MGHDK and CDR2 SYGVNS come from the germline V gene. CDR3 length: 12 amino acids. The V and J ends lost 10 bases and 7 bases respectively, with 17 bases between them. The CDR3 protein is CATSYPEGEQYF. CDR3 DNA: TGTGCCACTTCCTATCCAGAGGGGGAGCAGTACTTC.

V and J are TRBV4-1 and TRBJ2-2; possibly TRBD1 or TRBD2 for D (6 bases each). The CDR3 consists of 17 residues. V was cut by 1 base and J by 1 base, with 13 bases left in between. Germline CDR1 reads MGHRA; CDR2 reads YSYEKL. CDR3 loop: CASSQGGGTRNTGELFF. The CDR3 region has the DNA TGCGCCAGCAGCCAAGGAGGCGGGACAAGGAACACCGGGGAGCTGTTTTTT.

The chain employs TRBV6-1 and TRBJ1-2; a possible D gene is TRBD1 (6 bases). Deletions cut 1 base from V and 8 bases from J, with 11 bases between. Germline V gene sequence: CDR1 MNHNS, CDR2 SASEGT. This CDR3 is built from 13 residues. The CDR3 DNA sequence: TGTGCCAGCAGTGAAGGGGACATACGGGGCTACACCTTC. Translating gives CASSEGDIRGYTF.

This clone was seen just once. CDR3 coding DNA: TGTGCCATCAGTGATAGCCTTAATGAAAAACTGTTTTTT. Translated, it gives CAISDSLNEKLFF. The chain links TRBV10-3 to TRBJ1-4; D is unclear. The CDR3 runs 13 residues. CDR1 is ENHRY and CDR2 is SYGVKD in the germline V gene. The V gene lost 3 bases and the J gene lost 4 bases, with 6 bases spanning the gap.

The CDR3 DNA is TGTGCCAGCAGTGAAGGCCCCACCGGGACAGGGAGCGAGCAGTACTTC. It encodes CASSEGPTGTGSEQYF. The chain has TRBV6-1 and TRBJ2-7, with TRBD1 matching over 9 bases. The CDR3 sequence is 16 residues long. Germline-derived CDR1 and CDR2 are MNHNS and SASEGT. The V segment lost 1 base and the J segment 6 bases; nucleotides outside the gene matches: 10.

The CDR3 DNA reads TGTGCCAGCAGCCCCGACAGGGGAACCTACGAGCAGTACTTC. Translating gives CASSPDRGTYEQYF. The V gene is TRBV6-1, the J gene TRBJ2-7, with TRBD1 identical over 8 bases. Trimming took 6 bases from V and 2 from J; bases not matched to a gene: 6. The CDR3 extends over 14 amino acids. Germline CDR1 and CDR2: MNHNS and SASEGT.

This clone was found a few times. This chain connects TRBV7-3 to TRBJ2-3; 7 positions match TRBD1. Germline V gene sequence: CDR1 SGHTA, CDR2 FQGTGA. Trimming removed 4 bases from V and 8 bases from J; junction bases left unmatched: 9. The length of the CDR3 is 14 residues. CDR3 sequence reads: CASSSGGVSSTQYF. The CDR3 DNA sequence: TGTGCCAGCAGCTCAGGGGGAGTAAGCTCTACGCAGTATTTT.

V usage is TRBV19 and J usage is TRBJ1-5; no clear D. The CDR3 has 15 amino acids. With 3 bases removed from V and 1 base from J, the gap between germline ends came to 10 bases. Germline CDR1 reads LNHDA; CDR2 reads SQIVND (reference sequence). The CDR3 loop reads CASSIPGLSNQPQHF. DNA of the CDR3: TGTGCCAGTAGTATTCCGGGGTTGAGCAATCAGCCCCAGCATTTT.

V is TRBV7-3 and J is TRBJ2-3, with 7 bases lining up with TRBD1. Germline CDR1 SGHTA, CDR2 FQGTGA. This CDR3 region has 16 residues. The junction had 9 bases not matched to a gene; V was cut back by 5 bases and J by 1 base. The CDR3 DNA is TGTGCCAGCAGCCCAGAGACAGGGCCCGGCACAGATACGCAGTATTTT. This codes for CASSPETGPGTDTQYF. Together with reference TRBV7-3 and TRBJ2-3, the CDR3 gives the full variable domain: GAGVSQTPSNKVTEKGKYVELRCDPISGHTALYWYRQSLGQGPEFLIYFQGTGAADDSGLPNDRFFAVRPEGSVSTLKIQRTERGDSAVYLCASSPETGPGTDTQYFGPGTRLTVL.

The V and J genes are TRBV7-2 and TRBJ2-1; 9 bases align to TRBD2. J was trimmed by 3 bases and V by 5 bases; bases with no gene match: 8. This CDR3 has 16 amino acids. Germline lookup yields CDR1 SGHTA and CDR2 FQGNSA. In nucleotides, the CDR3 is TGTGCCAGCAGCCCCAGCGGGAGGCCAAACTACAATGAGCAGTTCTTC. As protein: CASSPSGRPNYNEQFF.

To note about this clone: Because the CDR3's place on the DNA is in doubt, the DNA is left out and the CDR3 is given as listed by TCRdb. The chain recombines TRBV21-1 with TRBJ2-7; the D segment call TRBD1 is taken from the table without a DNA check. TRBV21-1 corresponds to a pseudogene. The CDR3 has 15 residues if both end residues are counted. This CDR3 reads CASTVFGTGSYEQYF.

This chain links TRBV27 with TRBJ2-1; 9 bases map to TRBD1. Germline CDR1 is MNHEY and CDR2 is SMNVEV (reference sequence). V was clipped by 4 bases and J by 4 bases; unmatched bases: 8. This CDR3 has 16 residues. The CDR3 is CASSSVWDRVYNEQFF. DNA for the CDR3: TGTGCCAGCAGTTCTGTATGGGACAGGGTATACAATGAGCAGTTCTTC.

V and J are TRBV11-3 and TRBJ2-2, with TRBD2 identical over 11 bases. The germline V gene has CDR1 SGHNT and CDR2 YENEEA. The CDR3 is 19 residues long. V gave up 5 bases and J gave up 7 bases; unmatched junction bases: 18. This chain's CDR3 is CASSGERAVAGGPNGELFF. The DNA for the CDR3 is TGTGCCAGCAGCGGGGAAAGAGCGGTAGCGGGAGGGCCGAACGGGGAGCTGTTTTTT.

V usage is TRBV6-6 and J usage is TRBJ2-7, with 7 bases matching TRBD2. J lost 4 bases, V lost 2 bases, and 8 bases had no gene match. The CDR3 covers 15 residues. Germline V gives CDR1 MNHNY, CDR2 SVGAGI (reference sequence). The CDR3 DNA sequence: TGTGCCAGCAGTTACCACCGGGGGGTGCTGTACGAGCAGTACTTC. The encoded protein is CASSYHRGVLYEQYF.

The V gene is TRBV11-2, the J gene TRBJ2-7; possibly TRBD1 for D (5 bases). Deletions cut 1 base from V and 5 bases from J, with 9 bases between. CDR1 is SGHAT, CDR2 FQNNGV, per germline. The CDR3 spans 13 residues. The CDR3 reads CASSLVYRNEQYF. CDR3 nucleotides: TGTGCCAGCAGCTTAGTCTACAGGAACGAGCAGTACTTC.

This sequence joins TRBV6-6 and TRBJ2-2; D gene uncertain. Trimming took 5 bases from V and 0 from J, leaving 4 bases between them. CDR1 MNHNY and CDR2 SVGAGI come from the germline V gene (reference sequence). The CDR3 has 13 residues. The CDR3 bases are TGTGCCAGCAGTAACGCGAACACCGGGGAGCTGTTTTTT. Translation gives CASSNANTGELFF.

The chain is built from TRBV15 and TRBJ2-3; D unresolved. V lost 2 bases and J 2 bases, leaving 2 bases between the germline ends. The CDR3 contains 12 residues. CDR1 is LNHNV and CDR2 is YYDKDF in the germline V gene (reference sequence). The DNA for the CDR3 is TGTGCCACCAGCAGATTCACAGATACGCAGTATTTT. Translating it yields CATSRFTDTQYF.

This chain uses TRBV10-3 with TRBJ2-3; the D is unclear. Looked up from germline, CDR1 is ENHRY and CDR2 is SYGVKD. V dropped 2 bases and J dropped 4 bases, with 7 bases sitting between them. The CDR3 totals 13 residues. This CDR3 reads CAISEGLADTQYF. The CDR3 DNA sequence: TGTGCCATCAGTGAGGGGCTCGCAGATACGCAGTATTTT.

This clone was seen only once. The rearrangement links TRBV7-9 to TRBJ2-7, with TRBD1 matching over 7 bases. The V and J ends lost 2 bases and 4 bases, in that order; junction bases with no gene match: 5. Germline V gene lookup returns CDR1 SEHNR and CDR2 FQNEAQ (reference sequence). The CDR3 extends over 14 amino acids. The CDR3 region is CASSLQGTAYEQYF. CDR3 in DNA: TGTGCCAGCAGCTTACAGGGGACAGCTTACGAGCAGTACTTC.

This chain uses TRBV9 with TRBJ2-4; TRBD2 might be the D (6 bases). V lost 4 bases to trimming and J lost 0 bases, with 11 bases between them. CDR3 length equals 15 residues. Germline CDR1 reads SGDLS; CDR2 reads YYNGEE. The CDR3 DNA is TGTGCCAGCAGCCGTACAGCGGGAGCCAAAAACATTCAGTACTTC. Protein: CASSRTAGAKNIQYF.

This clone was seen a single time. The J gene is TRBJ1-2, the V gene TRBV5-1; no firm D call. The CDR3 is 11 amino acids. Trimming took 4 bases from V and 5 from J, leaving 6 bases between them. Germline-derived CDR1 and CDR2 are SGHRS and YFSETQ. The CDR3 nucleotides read TGCGCCAGCAGCCTAGGATATGGCTACACCTTC. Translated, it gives CASSLGYGYTF.

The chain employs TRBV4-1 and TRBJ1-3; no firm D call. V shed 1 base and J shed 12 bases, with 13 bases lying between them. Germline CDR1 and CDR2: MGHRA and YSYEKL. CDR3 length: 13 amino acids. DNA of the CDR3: TGCGCCAGCAGCCAAGGTTGGGCGGCAGTCATATATTTT. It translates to CASSQGWAAVIYF.

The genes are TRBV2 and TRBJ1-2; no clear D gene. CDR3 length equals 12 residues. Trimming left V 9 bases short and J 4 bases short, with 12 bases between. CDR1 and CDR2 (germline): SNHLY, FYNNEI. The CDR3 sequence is CASSGGRYGYTF. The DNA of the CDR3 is TGTGCCAGTAGCGGTGGACGCTATGGCTACACCTTC.

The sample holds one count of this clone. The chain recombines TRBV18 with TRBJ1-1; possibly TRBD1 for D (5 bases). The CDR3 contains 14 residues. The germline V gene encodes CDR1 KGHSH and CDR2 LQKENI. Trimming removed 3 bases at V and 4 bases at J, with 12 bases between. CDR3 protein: CASSPSGGFTEAFF. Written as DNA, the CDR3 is TGTGCCAGCTCACCCTCGGGGGGGTTCACTGAAGCTTTCTTT.

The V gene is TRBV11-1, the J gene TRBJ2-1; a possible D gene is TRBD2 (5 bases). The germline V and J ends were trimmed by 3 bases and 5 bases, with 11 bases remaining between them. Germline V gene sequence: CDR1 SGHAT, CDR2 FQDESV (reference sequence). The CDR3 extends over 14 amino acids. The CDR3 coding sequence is TGTGCCAGCAGCTTCTCCTTAGCGAACAATGAGCAGTTCTTC. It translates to CASSFSLANNEQFF.

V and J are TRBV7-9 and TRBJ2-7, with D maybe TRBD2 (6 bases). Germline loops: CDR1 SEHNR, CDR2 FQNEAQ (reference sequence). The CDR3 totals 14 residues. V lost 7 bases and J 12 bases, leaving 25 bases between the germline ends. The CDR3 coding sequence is TGTGCCAGCAACCTCCCTGGCCACCCTTCGGGACTGTACTTC. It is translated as CASNLPGHPSGLYF.